The T cell receptor beta chain described here comes from a study of blood T cells in healthy people across ages (dated by TCRdb to the mid-2010s). Some background on the complete study: In model experiments, template switching captured roughly one uniquely barcoded TCR beta cDNA molecule for every two T cells. To track age-related changes in TCR beta repertoire diversity, the study relied on deep sequencing normalized with unique cDNA molecular identifiers. Four age groups were formed from the donors: young (average approximately 15 years), middle-aged (approximately 40), aged (62) and long-lived (roughly 81). To avoid experimental bias, donors of different ages were distributed randomly across sequencing lanes. Two additional independent replicas of 1 million unique cDNA reads from the same blood draw were analyzed for two donors (one aged 18 to 29 and one aged 80 or older).

On this clonotype itself: This clone's antigen is unknown. Its ends do not fully match the called genes, so a read error is possible.

Systemically healthy Caucasian individuals from Russia, over 30 in total and aged about 6 to 100 years, were included as donors. Ten milliliters of peripheral blood were drawn from each donor into EDTA-treated Vacutainer tubes. Ficoll-Paque density-gradient centrifugation was used to isolate PBMCs, with at least 6.5 million per sample. Total RNA was extracted from PBMCs with Trizol reagent, with at least 6 micrograms obtained per sample. The percentages of naive CD45RAhigh/CD27high T cells were determined by flow cytometry on a PBMC aliquot from every donor. Receptor amplification or capture employed 5' RACE. The run used an Illumina HiSeq 2500. The second PCR ran for roughly 6 to 11 cycles and used a J-beta primer mix along with a sample-barcoded 5' primer. Each TCR beta cDNA molecule received a unique molecular identifier from a template-switch 5' adaptor carrying 12 random nucleotides. At least 2.5 million CDR3-containing paired-end reads were obtained from each sample. The Mint cDNA synthesis kit, primed by a TRBC-specific oligonucleotide, was used to synthesize first-strand cDNA from all RNA. Following uracil-DNA glycosylase treatment, a first 18-cycle PCR with universal primers M1SS and BC2_uni_R was performed on all cDNA. The study's processing was this. For normalization, 1 million high-quality reads were randomly selected from each sample, with every read carrying a distinct molecular identifier. Reads sharing molecular identifiers were discarded rather than binned into consensus sequences. MiTCR, with a Q25 quality threshold and the strictest error-elimination algorithm, was used for CDR3 identification, clonotype clustering and error correction. Lower-bound total TCR beta diversity was estimated with a nonparametric unseen species model using Euler transformation. TCRdb redid the processing of the public reads, applying fastp at Q25 and MiXCR, and retained in-frame beta chains. Records with the same CDR3 protein are collapsed into one entry carrying the most frequent genes and DNA. TCRdb, rather than the study authors, made the V and J calls. The sample contains fewer than 2,000,000 distinct CDR3 sequences, about 31% of them found a single time. The ten biggest clones cover approximately 10% of the sample.

Reading the germline V gene (reference sequence) gives CDR1 DFQATT and CDR2 SNEGSKA. The CDR3 sequence holds 12 residues, the cysteine and phenylalanine included. Here the CDR3 DNA is all that survives: 36 bases in frame from base 1. The research as a whole found: Compared with the aged group, more naive CD4+ T cells, fewer expanded clones and increased TCR diversity were shown by the long-lived group, suggesting age selection. A strong correlation was found between observed TCR beta diversity and the percentage of naive T cells measured by flow cytometry. As age increased, observed TCR beta diversity per million T cells dropped in a roughly linear way, and a significant reduction was already evident by age about 40. Because profiling used bulk unsorted PBMCs, naive and antigen-experienced compartments could not be compared conclusively. Because the CMV infection status of the donors was unknown, age-related changes in expanded clonotypes may potentially have been confounded. Total diversity estimates from one million sequenced T cells were considered lower bounds and underestimates.

The clonotype comes from a woman between 25 and 40 years old in good health. Sequencing used blood. The chain joins TRBV20-1 to TRBJ2-1; 10 of the junction bases match TRBD2. The CDR3 corresponds to CRASGSYNEQFF. The DNA sequence is as follows: TGCAGAGCTAGCGGGAGCTACAATGAGCAGTTCTTC.